Presented here are 24 T cell receptor beta chains from one specimen sequenced in a study of blood T cell repertoires in COVID-19. Assay: immunoSEQ multiplex PCR; the TCRdb copy retains only in-frame clones and omits some. The table shows roughly 420,000 clones, with 85% to 90% occurring only once. The sequenced material came from PBMCs or T cells enriched from blood (not recorded which). These receptors were obtained from a woman between 25 and 40 years old with acute COVID-19.

In nucleotides, the CDR3 is TGCGCCAGCAGCCAAGATTTGGCGGGGGGCGCAGATACGCAGTATTTT. Translation gives CASSQDLAGGADTQYF. The V and J genes are TRBV4-3 and TRBJ2-3; 8 bases match TRBD2. This CDR3 has 16 residues. Trimming took 0 bases from V and 4 from J; bases not matched to a gene: 6. Germline V gene lookup returns CDR1 LGHNA and CDR2 YSLEER.

The genes are TRBV5-1 and TRBJ1-1; TRBD1 is a possible D gene (6 bases). V shed 3 bases and J shed 9 bases, with 15 bases lying between them. Germline V lookup: CDR1 SGHRS, CDR2 YFSETQ. The CDR3 totals 13 residues. Here the CDR3 DNA reads TGCGCCAGCAGCTGGGACACACCGGAGCAAGCTTTCTTT. This codes for CASSWDTPEQAFF.

The chain has TRBV4-1 and TRBJ2-7; TRBD2 matches 8 bases. Germline V gives CDR1 MGHRA, CDR2 YSYEKL. The CDR3 totals 16 residues. Trimming at V came to 3 bases and at J to 4 bases, leaving 11 bases not matched to a gene. The CDR3 sequence: CASSQASGGRGYEQYF. CDR3 nucleotide sequence: TGCGCCAGCAGCCAGGCAAGCGGGGGCCGAGGATACGAGCAGTACTTC.

The chain links TRBV12-3 or TRBV12-4 to TRBJ2-3; D is unresolved. The CDR3 runs to 12 residues. Trimming stripped 2 bases from V and 4 bases from J, with 4 bases between. CDR3 region: CASSLSSDTQYF. The CDR3 DNA sequence: TGTGCCAGCAGTTTATCCTCAGATACGCAGTATTTT.

This chain uses TRBV28 with TRBJ2-1; the D gene is possibly TRBD2 (6 bases). The germline CDR1 and CDR2 sequences are MDHEN and SYDVKM. The CDR3 sequence is 18 residues long. The V end lost 7 bases, the J end lost 0 bases, and 22 bases lay between the germline ends. The CDR3 DNA follows: TGTGCCAGCAACACGAGATCCGGAGGGATGAGCTCCTACAATGAGCAGTTCTTC. This codes for CASNTRSGGMSSYNEQFF. Complete variable domain (other parts from reference TRBV28 and TRBJ2-1): DVKVTQSSRYLVKRTGEKVFLECVQDMDHENMFWYRQDPGLGLRLIYFSYDVKMKEKGDIPEGYSVSREKKERFSLILESASTNQTSMYLCASNTRSGGMSSYNEQFFGPGTRLTVL.

The chain joins TRBV10-3 to TRBJ1-2; weak D call: TRBD1 (6 bases). In germline, CDR1 is ENHRY, CDR2 SYGVKD. Trimming pared 3 bases from V and 1 base from J, leaving 12 bases between. The CDR3 runs 15 residues. DNA of the CDR3: TGTGCCATCAGTGAAGGACAGCCTTTTAACTATGGCTACACCTTC. Protein product: CAISEGQPFNYGYTF.

The chain has TRBV11-3 and TRBJ2-3; D is unclear. Germline V lookup: CDR1 SGHNT, CDR2 YENEEA. The CDR3 consists of 13 residues. Trimming stripped 8 bases from V and 8 bases from J, with 17 bases between. The CDR3 DNA is TGTGCCAGCTCCCCGGGTCGGCTGGGTACGCAGTATTTT. Translating gives CASSPGRLGTQYF. Filled out from reference TRBV11-3 and TRBJ2-3, the complete variable domain reads EAGVVQSPRYKIIEKKQPVAFWCNPISGHNTLYWYLQNLGQGPELLIRYENEEAVDDSQLPKDRFSAERLKGVDSTLKIQPAELGDSAVYLCASSPGRLGTQYFGPGTRLTVL.

The chain combines TRBV5-8 with TRBJ1-5; D may be TRBD1 (5 bases). This CDR3 is 15 amino acids long. The germline V gene encodes CDR1 SGHTS and CDR2 YDEGEE. Trimming stripped 2 bases from V and 3 bases from J, with 12 bases between. This CDR3 reads CASSFSGVHNQPQHF. The CDR3 region has the DNA TGTGCCAGCAGCTTTTCGGGGGTGCACAATCAGCCCCAGCATTTT.

The rearrangement joins TRBV5-8 to TRBJ1-5, with 7 bases fitting TRBD1. This CDR3 has 15 amino acids. Trimming removed 2 bases from V and 7 bases from J; junction bases left unmatched: 9. Germline CDR1 reads SGHTS; CDR2 reads YDEGEE. This CDR3 is CASSLEGAARQPQHF. The CDR3 DNA reads TGTGCCAGCAGCTTAGAGGGGGCCGCCCGACAGCCCCAGCATTTT.

The chain carries TRBV7-2 and TRBJ1-1; D is unclear. In germline, CDR1 is SGHTA, CDR2 FQGNSA. V shed 5 bases and J shed 1 base, with 2 bases lying between them. CDR3 length: 11 amino acids. CDR3 protein: CASSRNTEAFF. The CDR3 coding sequence is TGTGCCAGCAGCCGGAACACTGAAGCTTTCTTT.

The chain combines TRBV21-1 with TRBJ2-3; the table calls TRBD2, which could not be checked here. TRBV21-1 constitutes a pseudogene. This CDR3 region has 14 residues. DNA for the CDR3: TGTGCCAGGCCCGGGACTAGCGAGACAGATACGCAGTATTTT. Translation: CARPGTSETDTQYF.

V is TRBV10-1 and J is TRBJ2-7; 8 positions agree with TRBD1. Germline assignment: CDR1 WNHNN and CDR2 SYGVQD (reference sequence). Germline trimming cut 0 bases from V and 2 bases from J; bases unmatched to any gene: 12. The CDR3 extends over 18 amino acids. CDR3 in amino acids: CASSESRGQDSLPYEQYF. In DNA form, the CDR3 reads TGCGCCAGCAGTGAGTCGAGGGGACAGGATTCCCTTCCCTACGAGCAGTACTTC.

This clone has a handful of counts. The CDR3 DNA sequence: TGTGCCACCAGTGATTTGTCAGTTAATGAGCAGTTCTTC. Translation gives CATSDLSVNEQFF. The chain couples TRBV24-1 to TRBJ2-1; no firm D call. Germline CDR1 reads KGHDR; CDR2 reads SFDVKD. The CDR3 is 13 amino acids. V lost 0 bases and J 7 bases, leaving 6 bases between the germline ends.

V and J are TRBV5-5 and TRBJ1-3; the D is unclear. This CDR3 comprises 15 residues. With 0 bases removed from V and 4 bases from J, the gap between germline ends came to 11 bases. Germline lookup yields CDR1 SGHKS and CDR2 YYEKEE (reference sequence). CDR3 sequence reads: CASSLGVKSGNTIYF. The CDR3 coding sequence is TGTGCCAGCAGCTTGGGCGTGAAATCGGGAAACACCATATATTTT. Full variable domain (outside the CDR3, taken from reference TRBV5-5 and TRBJ1-3): DAGVTQSPTHLIKTRGQQVTLRCSPISGHKSVSWYQQVLGQGPQFIFQYYEKEERGRGNFPDRFSARQFPNYSSELNVNALLLGDSALYLCASSLGVKSGNTIYFGEGSWLTVV.

The chain employs TRBV20-1 and TRBJ1-2, with D possibly TRBD1 on 6 matching bases. This CDR3 spans 11 amino acids. CDR1 is DFQATT, CDR2 SNEGSKA, per germline (reference sequence). CDR3 bases: TGCACTCTACAGGGAAGTCATGGCTACACCTTC. Its translation: CTLQGSHGYTF.

This clone appeared a few times. CDR3: CSGRYNEKLFF. The CDR3 DNA reads as TGCAGCGGCCGCTATAATGAAAAACTGTTTTTT. The V and J genes are TRBV29-1 and TRBJ1-4, with D hard to call. The CDR3 covers 11 residues. V was trimmed by 7 bases and J by 4 bases, leaving 7 bases between them. Germline V gene data show CDR1 as SQVTM and CDR2 as ANQGSEA.

The chain is built from TRBV7-2 and TRBJ2-1, with TRBD1 matching over 9 bases. The CDR3 runs to 16 residues. CDR1 is SGHTA, CDR2 FQGNSA, per germline. The J segment lost 5 bases and the V segment lost 5 bases, leaving 10 bases of the junction unmatched. The DNA of the CDR3 is TGTGCCAGCAGCCCTAGGGGACAGGGATACAACAATGAGCAGTTCTTC. Translated, it gives CASSPRGQGYNNEQFF.

V gene TRBV7-3 combines with J gene TRBJ1-4; a possible D gene is TRBD1 (6 bases). CDR1 SGHTA and CDR2 FQGTGA come from the germline V gene. The CDR3 covers 14 residues. Trimming took 2 bases from V and 6 from J, leaving 10 bases between them. Here the CDR3 reads CASSLSGQHEKLFF. The CDR3 DNA reads as TGTGCCAGCAGCTTATCTGGACAGCATGAAAAACTGTTTTTT.

This clone was counted once. The V and J genes are TRBV28 and TRBJ1-5; the D is unclear. The germline V gene has CDR1 MDHEN and CDR2 SYDVKM. With 3 bases removed from V and 9 bases from J, the gap between germline ends came to 9 bases. The CDR3 runs to 12 residues. CDR3 in amino acids: CASSFRSGPQHF. The DNA for the CDR3 is TGTGCCAGCAGTTTTCGATCGGGGCCCCAGCATTTT.

This clone has only one observation. This chain uses TRBV7-6 with TRBJ2-2; D is unresolved. Germline V gene sequence: CDR1 SGHVS, CDR2 FNYEAQ. This CDR3 is built from 11 residues. The V and J ends lost 7 bases and 6 bases respectively, with 6 bases between them. The CDR3 sequence: CASTQSGELFF. In DNA form, the CDR3 reads TGTGCCAGCACACAATCCGGGGAGCTGTTTTTT. The whole variable domain, remainder taken from reference TRBV7-6 and TRBJ2-2, is GAGVSQSPRYKVTKRGQDVALRCDPISGHVSLYWYRQALGQGPEFLTYFNYEAQQDKSGLPNDRFSAERPEGSISTLTIQRTEQRDSAMYRCASTQSGELFFGEGSRLTVL.

The chain links TRBV5-1 to TRBJ2-2, with a possible D match to TRBD1 (5 bases). Germline CDR1 is SGHRS and CDR2 is YFSETQ. CDR3 length equals 15 residues. Deletions cut 0 bases from V and 0 bases from J, with 6 bases between. The CDR3 loop reads CASSLGRANTGELFF. In nucleotides, the CDR3 is TGCGCCAGCAGCTTGGGCAGGGCGAACACCGGGGAGCTGTTTTTT.

This chain's CDR3 is CASSPPGTSYNEQFF. The CDR3 nucleotides are TGTGCCAGCAGCCCACCCGGGACTAGCTACAATGAGCAGTTCTTC. The chain has TRBV7-9 and TRBJ2-1; 8 bases are a match to TRBD2. With 5 bases clipped from V and 3 bases from J, the junction kept 6 bases outside the gene matches. Looked up from germline, CDR1 is SEHNR and CDR2 is FQNEAQ (reference sequence). CDR3 length: 15 amino acids. The variable domain in full, completed from reference TRBV7-9 and TRBJ2-1, reads DTGVSQNPRHKITKRGQNVTFRCDPISEHNRLYWYRQTLGQGPEFLTYFQNEAQLEKSRLLSDRFSAERPKGSFSTLEIQRTEQGDSAMYLCASSPPGTSYNEQFFGPGTRLTVL.

V usage is TRBV5-1 and J usage is TRBJ1-3; perhaps TRBD1 as D (6 bases). With 4 bases removed from V and 0 bases from J, the gap between germline ends came to 11 bases. CDR1 and CDR2 from the germline V gene are SGHRS and YFSETQ. The CDR3 consists of 15 residues. CDR3 DNA sequence: TGCGCCAGCAGCGGGGGGGCTATCTCTGGAAACACCATATATTTT. Its translation: CASSGGAISGNTIYF.

In DNA form, the CDR3 reads TGTGCCTGGAGTGTACTGGGACAGGGGGGTTCACCCCTCCACTTT. As protein: CAWSVLGQGGSPLHF. The J gene is TRBJ1-6, the V gene TRBV30; the match to TRBD1 covers 11 bases. Looked up from germline, CDR1 is GTSNPN and CDR2 is SVGIG (reference sequence). CDR3 length equals 15 residues. The V gene end was trimmed by 0 bases and the J gene end by 9 bases; junction bases not matched to a gene: 4.